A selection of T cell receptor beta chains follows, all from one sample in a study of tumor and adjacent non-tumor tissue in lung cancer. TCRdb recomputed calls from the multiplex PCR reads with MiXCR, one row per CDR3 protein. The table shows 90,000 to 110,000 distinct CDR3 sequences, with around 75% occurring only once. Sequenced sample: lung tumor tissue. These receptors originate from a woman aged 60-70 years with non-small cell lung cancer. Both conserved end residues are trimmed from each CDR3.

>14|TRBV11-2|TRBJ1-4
ASSPYRDRLNEKLF
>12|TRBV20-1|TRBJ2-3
SAKRGQGTNTQY
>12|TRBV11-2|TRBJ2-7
ASNLSTGTVDQY
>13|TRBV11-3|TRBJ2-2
ASRPGTWVTGELL
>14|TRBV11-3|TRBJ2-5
ASSLDLGTTGEAQY
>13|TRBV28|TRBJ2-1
ARSSYSGGGNEQF
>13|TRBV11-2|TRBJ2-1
TTRGRGGSYSEQF
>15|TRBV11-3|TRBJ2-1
ASSLELTSGSHNEQL
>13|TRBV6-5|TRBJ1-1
ASSYRGRVNTEAI
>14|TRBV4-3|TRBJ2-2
ASSPGGTRNTGELF
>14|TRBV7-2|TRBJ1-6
ASSSQPRTGLASLH
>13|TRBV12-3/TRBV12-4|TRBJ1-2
ACSSGTFGDYGYT
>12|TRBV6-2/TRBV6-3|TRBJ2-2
ASSGRTNTGELF
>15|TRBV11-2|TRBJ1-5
ASSLKGTRDSNQPQH
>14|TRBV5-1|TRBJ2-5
ASNFTGTEILETQC
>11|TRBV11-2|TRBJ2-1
ASSGRIRKEHF
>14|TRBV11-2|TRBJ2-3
ASNSGGVPGLDTQY
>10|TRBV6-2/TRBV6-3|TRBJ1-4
ASSSSMVKLF
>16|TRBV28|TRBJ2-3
ASHAWNGGALGTDTQY
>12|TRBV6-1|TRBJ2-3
ASSEAEAIDTQY
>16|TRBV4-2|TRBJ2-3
ASSQVYRVAGGTDTQY
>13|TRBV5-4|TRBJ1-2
ASSLRKDGAYGYT
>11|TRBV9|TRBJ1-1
ASSTQMNTEAF
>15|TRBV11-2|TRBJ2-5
ASSFVLSRGASETQY
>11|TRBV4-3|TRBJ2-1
ASSQAPSGEQF
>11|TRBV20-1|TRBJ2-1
SATLAGGNEQF
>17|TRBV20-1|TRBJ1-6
SATVRGTGPSSYNSPLH
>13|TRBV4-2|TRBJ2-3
ASSRYFPSTDTQY
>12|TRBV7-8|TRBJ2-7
ANSFNRDTYELY
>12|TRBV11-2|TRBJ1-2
ASNLDDRSPYDT
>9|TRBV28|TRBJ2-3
ASSRADTHY
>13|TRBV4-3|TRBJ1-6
ASKFGQGNNSPVL
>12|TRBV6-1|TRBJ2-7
ASRPVTASYEQY
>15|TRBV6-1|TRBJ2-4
AGSEAMRTLAKNIQY
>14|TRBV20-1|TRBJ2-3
SATIGLAGIKDTQY
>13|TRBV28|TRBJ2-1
ASGTHAGTDPEQF
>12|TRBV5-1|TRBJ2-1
ASSPDGTYNKQF
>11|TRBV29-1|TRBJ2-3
SVHGGSTDTHY
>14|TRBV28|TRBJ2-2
ASSLQTSGRTGELF
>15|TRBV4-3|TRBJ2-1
ASSQGYLDVPYNEQL
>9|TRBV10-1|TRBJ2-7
ASSASTGPH
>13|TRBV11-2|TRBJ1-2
ASRLEARGRYGYT
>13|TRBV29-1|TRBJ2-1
SLMGQRESYDEQF
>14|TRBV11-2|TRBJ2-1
ASSLGRGCLRNERF
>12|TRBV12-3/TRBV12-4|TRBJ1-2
VSNLGGTAYGYT
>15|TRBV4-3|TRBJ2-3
ASSQDRGPSNTDTQY
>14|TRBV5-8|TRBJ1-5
ACNLVAGRENQPQH
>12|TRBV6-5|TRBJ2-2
ASSRQPDTGELF
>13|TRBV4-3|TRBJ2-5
ANSRHRDPQETQY
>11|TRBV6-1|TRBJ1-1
ASQTDIGTEAF
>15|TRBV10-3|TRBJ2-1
AISASGGSGVYNEQF
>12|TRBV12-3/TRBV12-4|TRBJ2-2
ASTGTSSTGELF
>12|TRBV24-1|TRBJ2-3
ATSDSTGANTQY
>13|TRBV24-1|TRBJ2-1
ATSDGGNSYNEQF
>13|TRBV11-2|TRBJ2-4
ASRPIFSGENIQY
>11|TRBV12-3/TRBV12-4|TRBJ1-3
ASSGLGLSTIY
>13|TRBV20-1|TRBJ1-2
CASSDRGRSYGYT
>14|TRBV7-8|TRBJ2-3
ASYELAGASPGTQN